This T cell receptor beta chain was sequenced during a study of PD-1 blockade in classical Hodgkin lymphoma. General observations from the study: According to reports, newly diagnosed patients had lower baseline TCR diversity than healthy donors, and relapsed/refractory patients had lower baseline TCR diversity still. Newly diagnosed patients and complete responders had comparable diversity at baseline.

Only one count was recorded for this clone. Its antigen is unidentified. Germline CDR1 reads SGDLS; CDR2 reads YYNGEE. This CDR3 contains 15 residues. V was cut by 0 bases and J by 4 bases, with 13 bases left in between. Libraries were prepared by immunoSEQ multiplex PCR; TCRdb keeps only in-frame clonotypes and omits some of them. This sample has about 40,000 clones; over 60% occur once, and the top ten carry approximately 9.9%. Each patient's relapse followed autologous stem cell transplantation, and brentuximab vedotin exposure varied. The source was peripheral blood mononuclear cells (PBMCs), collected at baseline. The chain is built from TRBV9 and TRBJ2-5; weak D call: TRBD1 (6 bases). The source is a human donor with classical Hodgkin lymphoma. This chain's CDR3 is CASSVGAGVGETQYF. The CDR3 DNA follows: TGTGCCAGCAGCGTAGGGGCAGGGGTGGGAGAGACCCAGTACTTC.